The rows below give T cell receptor beta chains drawn from one sample of a study of T cell responses to AZD1222 COVID-19 vaccine. Here immunoSEQ multiplex PCR was the method, and the copy in TCRdb shows in-frame clones only, minus some. The table lists about 150,000 clones, 90% to 95% of them singletons. Sample: peripheral blood, taken on day 0 of AZD1222 vaccination. The receptor set was obtained from an adult in good health. The CDR3 runs from the conserved cysteine through the conserved F or W. D genes are given only for firm matches. Rows give clone size only sometimes, using once, few, many, or a class for an expanded clone.

size | J | D | V | DNA | CDR3
once | TRBJ2-7 | . | TRBV3-1/TRBV3-2 | TGTGCCAGCAGCCAAGTTGTCAACGAGCAGTACTTC | CASSQVVNEQYF
. | TRBJ1-1 | . | TRBV10-1 | TGCGCCAGCAGCCCCGCGAAGGGAGGCACTGAAGCTTTCTTT | CASSPAKGGTEAFF
. | TRBJ2-3 | . | TRBV28 | TGTGCCAGCAGTTTACAGGGTCCCACAGATACGCAGTATTTT | CASSLQGPTDTQYF
. | TRBJ1-2 | TRBD1 | TRBV9 | TGTGCCAGCAGCGCGGGACAGGGGGCATTTGGCTACACCTTC | CASSAGQGAFGYTF
. | TRBJ2-6 | TRBD1 | TRBV2 | TGTGCCAGCAGGTGGACAGGAGGAGACTCTGGGGCCAACGTCCTGACTTTC | CASRWTGGDSGANVLTF
. | TRBJ2-3 | TRBD2 | TRBV5-1 | TGCGCCAGCAGCTTGGCCGGGGGGATTGTAGATACGCAGTATTTT | CASSLAGGIVDTQYF
. | TRBJ1-3 | . | TRBV7-2 | TGTGCCAGCAGGTCAGGATTCTCTGGAAACACCATATATTTT | CASRSGFSGNTIYF
. | TRBJ1-1 | . | TRBV28 | TGTGCCAGTCTGGTGGGTGGATTTGACACTGAAGCTTTCTTT | CASLVGGFDTEAFF
. | TRBJ2-1 | . | TRBV3-1/TRBV3-2 | TGTGCCAGCAGCCAGACTGCGGTAAATGAGCAGTTCTTC | CASSQTAVNEQFF
once | TRBJ1-2 | . | TRBV6-6 | TGTGCCAGCAGTTCCAAGGACAGCCTCGGCTTC | CASSSKDSLGF
. | TRBJ1-5 | TRBD1 | TRBV27 | TGTGCCAGCAGTCCCGGACAGGGGAATCAGCCCCAGCATTTT | CASSPGQGNQPQHF
. | TRBJ2-5 | . | TRBV2 | TGTGCCAGCAGTAAGCAGGGTAGGGCCGAGACCCAGTACTTC | CASSKQGRAETQYF
. | TRBJ2-7 | . | TRBV18 | TGTGCCAGCTCACCCCCCGGACAGCCGTCCTACGAGCAGTACTTC | CASSPPGQPSYEQYF
. | TRBJ2-1 | . | TRBV7-8 | TGTGCCAGCAGCTTACGAGGGTCGTACAATGAGCAGTTCTTC | CASSLRGSYNEQFF
. | TRBJ2-7 | . | TRBV4-3 | TGCGCCAGCAGCCAAGATCGGGTTGGGGTGCAGTACTTC | CASSQDRVGVQYF
once | TRBJ1-3 | . | TRBV28 | TGTGCCAGCAGCTCCTACGCGGGGGGCACTGGAAACACCATATATTTT | CASSSYAGGTGNTIYF
many | TRBJ2-7 | . | TRBV21-1 | TGTGCCAGCAGCAATGCCCCTTCAGGGACTAGCGGAAACGAGCAGTACTTC | CASSNAPSGTSGNEQYF
. | TRBJ2-7 | TRBD1 | TRBV28 | TGTGCCAGCAGTTTTCGGACAGGGGGCTTCTACGAGCAGTACTTC | CASSFRTGGFYEQYF
. | TRBJ1-1 | . | TRBV18 | TGTGCCAGCTCACATCAGGGGACCGCGCCTAACGAGGACACTGAAGCTTTCTTT | CASSHQGTAPNEDTEAFF
. | TRBJ1-6 | . | TRBV19 | TGTGCCAGTAAAAAGGGGAATAATTCACCCCTCCACTTT | CASKKGNNSPLHF
. | TRBJ1-2 | TRBD1 | TRBV7-2 | TGTGCCAGCAGCCCAAGCCCACAGGGGACTACCTATGGCTACACCTTC | CASSPSPQGTTYGYTF
once | TRBJ2-7 | . | TRBV5-1 | TGCGCCAGCAGCCCGGGGGGCAGGGGGTCTCCTCTCTCCTACGAGCAGTACTTC | CASSPGGRGSPLSYEQYF
. | TRBJ2-6 | TRBD1 | TRBV5-6 | TGTGCCAGCAGCGTGGGACAGGGTATACGCTCTGGGGCCAACGTCCTGACTTTC | CASSVGQGIRSGANVLTF
. | TRBJ1-1 | TRBD1 | TRBV28 | TGTGCCAGCATCGGCCCCGGGACAGACTTGAACACTGAAGCTTTCTTT | CASIGPGTDLNTEAFF
once | TRBJ2-5 | TRBD1 | TRBV3-1/TRBV3-2 | TGTGCCAGCAGCCAAGTAAATAGGAACGATCTGGACAGGGGGATGGAGACCCAGTACTTC | CASSQVNRNDLDRGMETQYF
. | TRBJ2-7 | . | TRBV6-4 | TGTGCCAGCAGTGACATACCGGGACTTCCCCCCCACGAGCAGTACTTC | CASSDIPGLPPHEQYF
few | TRBJ1-2 | . | TRBV3-1/TRBV3-2 | TGTGCCAGCAGCTCAAGAGTATTCTGGGTTGATGGCTACACCTTC | CASSSRVFWVDGYTF
. | TRBJ2-7 | . | TRBV2 | TGTGCCAGCAGTCTAAACGGAGGCTACGAGAGGCAGTACTTC | CASSLNGGYERQYF
. | TRBJ1-4 | TRBD1 | TRBV5-4 | TGTGCCAGCAGCTCGGCGACTGACAGGGGAGGAGAAAAACTGTTTTTT | CASSSATDRGGEKLFF
. | TRBJ1-1 | . | TRBV28 | TGTGCCAGCAGTTTATGGTCTTCTGGCCCAGCTTTCTTT | CASSLWSSGPAFF
. | TRBJ1-5 | . | TRBV12-3/TRBV12-4 | TGTGCCAGCAGGGGACCGCAGAATCAGCCCCAGCATTTT | CASRGPQNQPQHF
. | TRBJ1-1 | . | TRBV19 | TGTGCCAGTACCCTGTGGGGGGAAGGGGACACTGAAGCTTTCTTT | CASTLWGEGDTEAFF
. | TRBJ2-7 | TRBD2 | TRBV5-1 | TGCGCCAGCAGCTTGTGGACTAGCGGGAAGGGAAGCGAGCAGTACTTC | CASSLWTSGKGSEQYF
. | TRBJ2-2 | . | TRBV7-9 | TGTGCCAGCAGCTTAGACATCGCCTGGGCCGGGGAGCTGTTTTTT | CASSLDIAWAGELFF
. | TRBJ2-7 | TRBD1 | TRBV28 | TGTGCCAGCAGCTTACAGGGGGTTTTCGACGAGCAGTACTTC | CASSLQGVFDEQYF
. | TRBJ1-4 | . | TRBV4-2 | TGTGCCAGCAGCTCAAATAATGAAAAACTGTTTTTT | CASSSNNEKLFF
. | TRBJ2-7 | . | TRBV4-1 | TGCGCCAGCAGCCAAGAGGCTAGCTGGGACGAGCAGTACTTC | CASSQEASWDEQYF
. | TRBJ1-2 | TRBD1 | TRBV5-6 | TGTGCCAGCAGCCTTGGGACAGCTTATGGCTACACCTTC | CASSLGTAYGYTF
. | TRBJ1-2 | . | TRBV27 | TGTGCCAGCAGCCGGTCTCTTACTGGGACACCCAGCTGGCACTTC | CASSRSLTGTPSWHF
. | TRBJ2-5 | . | TRBV9 | TGTGCCAGCAGCGTAGTCCCTGGTAGCACGGAGACCCAGTACTTC | CASSVVPGSTETQYF
. | TRBJ2-1 | . | TRBV5-1 | TGCGCCAGCAGCTTGGTTTTGGGGAATGAGCAGTTCTTC | CASSLVLGNEQFF
. | TRBJ2-5 | . | TRBV2 | TGTGCCAGCATGGGAGGGACAGTAGTAGGGACCCAGTACTTC | CASMGGTVVGTQYF
few | TRBJ2-7 | . | TRBV9 | TGTGCCAGCAGCCCACTCAGGGGTGGGGACGAGCAGTACTTC | CASSPLRGGDEQYF
. | TRBJ2-7 | . | TRBV24-1 | TGTGCTTCGAACCTAGGTAGAGAGAACGAGCAGTACTTC | CASNLGRENEQYF
. | TRBJ2-7 | . | TRBV6-5 | TGTGCCAGCAGTTACGCAAGGGGGACCTACGAGCAGTACTTC | CASSYARGTYEQYF
. | TRBJ2-1 | TRBD2 | TRBV5-1 | TGCGCCAGCAGCGCCAGCGGGAGGGCCAACAATGAGCAGTTCTTC | CASSASGRANNEQFF
. | TRBJ1-3 | TRBD1 | TRBV18 | TGTGCCAGCTCACTGGGACAGCCTTCTGGAAACACCATATATTTT | CASSLGQPSGNTIYF
. | TRBJ2-2 | . | TRBV7-8 | TGTGCCAGCAGCTGGACTGGGAACACCGGGGAGCTGTTTTTT | CASSWTGNTGELFF
. | TRBJ2-2 | TRBD1 | TRBV24-1 | TGTGCCACCGGACCGGGACAGTTAAACACCGGGGAGCTGTTTTTT | CATGPGQLNTGELFF
. | TRBJ1-1 | TRBD1 | TRBV28 | TGTGCCAGCAGTTCACCGGGACAGGGGCTTGTTAGGGCTTTCTTT | CASSSPGQGLVRAFF
. | TRBJ2-2 | . | TRBV4-3 | TGCGCCAGCAGTCCCCGCCTGGGGGAGCTGTTTTTT | CASSPRLGELFF
. | TRBJ1-6 | . | TRBV3-1/TRBV3-2 | TGTGCCAGCAGCCAGACTAATTCACCCCTCCACTTT | CASSQTNSPLHF
. | TRBJ2-4 | TRBD2 | TRBV4-2 | TGTGCCAGCAGCCGAGTCGGGGCTAGCGGCAAAAACATTCAGTACTTC | CASSRVGASGKNIQYF
. | TRBJ2-5 | . | TRBV6-5 | TGTGCCAGCAGTTACTCGTGGGACTCCGGGGTGACCCAGTACTTC | CASSYSWDSGVTQYF